This TCR beta chain was retrieved from a study of blood T cell repertoires in COVID-19. Study details: The cDNA or gDNA used as material had been derived from T cells, B-cell-depleted T cells, or PBMCs.

Using immunoSEQ multiplex PCR, the repertoire was profiled, and TCRdb retains in-frame clones only, with some absent. Seen here are hundreds of thousands of clones, about 88% observed once, and the top ten hold around a tenth. The CDR3 extends over 14 amino acids. V trimming: 7 bases; J trimming: 5 bases; junction bases outside the gene matches: 11. From germline, CDR1 is MDHEN and CDR2 SYDVKM. The source material was PBMCs or T cells enriched from blood (not recorded which). This sequence joins TRBV28 and TRBJ2-7; 7 nucleotides align to TRBD1. This TCR was sampled from a woman in her 40s who had recovered from COVID-19. CDR3 bases: TGTGCCAGCACCCCCGGGACAGTAGGCCACGAGCAGTACTTC. Its protein is CASTPGTVGHEQYF.